This TCR beta chain was profiled in a study of regulatory T cells in long-lasting Graves disease. Germline assignment: CDR1 SGHRS and CDR2 YFSETQ. V lost 2 bases, J lost 2 bases, and 1 base stayed unmatched. This CDR3 is built from 14 residues. This clonotype was observed at least ten times. Arm-PCR of CDR3 regions and iRepertoire HTBI primers were the basis on which TCR beta libraries were built. One entry per CDR3 protein results from TCRdb running MiXCR on the multiplex PCR reads. The table has roughly 610,000 distinct CDR3 sequences, roughly a sixth seen once. Indicated time point: newly diagnosed GD, antithyroid drugs for less than 3 months. After RNA was extracted from PBMCs, the TCR library was made from it. These sequences were also reported in another study, on T cells in Graves' hyperthyroidism and ophthalmopathy.

The sample consisted of peripheral blood mononuclear cells (PBMCs), taken at new diagnosis, from a patient treated with antithyroid drugs. The sequence came from a man aged 18 to 29 with Graves disease. This sequence joins TRBV5-1 and TRBJ1-5; 7 bases are a match to TRBD1. The DNA of the CDR3 is TGCGCCAGCAGCTTCAGGGGGGGCAATCAGCCCCAGCATTTT. This codes for CASSFRGGNQPQHF.